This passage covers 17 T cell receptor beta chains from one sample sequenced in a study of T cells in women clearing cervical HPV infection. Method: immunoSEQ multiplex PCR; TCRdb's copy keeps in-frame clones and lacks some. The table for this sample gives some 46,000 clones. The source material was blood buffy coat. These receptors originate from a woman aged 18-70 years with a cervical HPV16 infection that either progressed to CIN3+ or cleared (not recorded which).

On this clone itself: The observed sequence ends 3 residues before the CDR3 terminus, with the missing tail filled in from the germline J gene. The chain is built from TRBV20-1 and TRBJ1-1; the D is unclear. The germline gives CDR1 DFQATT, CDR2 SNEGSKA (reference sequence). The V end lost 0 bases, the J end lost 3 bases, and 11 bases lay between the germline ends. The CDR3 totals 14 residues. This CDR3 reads CSAREGPAYTEAFF. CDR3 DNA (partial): TGCAGTGCTAGAGAGGGCCCAGCTTACACTGAA.

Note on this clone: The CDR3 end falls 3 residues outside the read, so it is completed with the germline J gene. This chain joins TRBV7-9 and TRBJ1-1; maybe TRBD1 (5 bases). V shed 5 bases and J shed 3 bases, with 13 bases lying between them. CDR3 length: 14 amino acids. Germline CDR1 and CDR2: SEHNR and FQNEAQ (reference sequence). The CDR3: CASSPSGGDTEAFF. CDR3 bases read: TGTGCCAGCAGCCCATCGGGAGGGGACACTGAA.

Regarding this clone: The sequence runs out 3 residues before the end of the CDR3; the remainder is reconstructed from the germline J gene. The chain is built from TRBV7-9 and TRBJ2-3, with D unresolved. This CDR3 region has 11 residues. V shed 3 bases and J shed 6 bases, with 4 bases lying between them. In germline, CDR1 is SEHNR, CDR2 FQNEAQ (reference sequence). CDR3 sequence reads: CASSFADTQYF. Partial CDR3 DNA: TGTGCCAGCAGCTTTGCGGATACG.

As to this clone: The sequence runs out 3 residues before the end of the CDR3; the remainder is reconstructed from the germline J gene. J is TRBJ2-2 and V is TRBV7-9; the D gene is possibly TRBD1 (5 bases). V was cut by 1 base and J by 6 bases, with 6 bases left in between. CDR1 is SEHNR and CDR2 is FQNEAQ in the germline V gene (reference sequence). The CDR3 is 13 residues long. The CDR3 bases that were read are TGTGCCAGCAGCTTAGTCAGGGCCGGGGAG. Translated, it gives CASSLVRAGE. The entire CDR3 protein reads CASSLVRAGELFF.

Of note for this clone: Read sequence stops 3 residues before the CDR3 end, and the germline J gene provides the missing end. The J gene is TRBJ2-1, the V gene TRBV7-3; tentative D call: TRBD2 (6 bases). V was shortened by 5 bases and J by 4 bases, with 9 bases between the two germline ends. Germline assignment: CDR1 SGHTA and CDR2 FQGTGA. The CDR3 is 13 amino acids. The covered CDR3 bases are TGTGCCAGCAGCGGGGGGAGTTACAATGAG. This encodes CASSGGSYNE. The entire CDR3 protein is CASSGGSYNEQFF.

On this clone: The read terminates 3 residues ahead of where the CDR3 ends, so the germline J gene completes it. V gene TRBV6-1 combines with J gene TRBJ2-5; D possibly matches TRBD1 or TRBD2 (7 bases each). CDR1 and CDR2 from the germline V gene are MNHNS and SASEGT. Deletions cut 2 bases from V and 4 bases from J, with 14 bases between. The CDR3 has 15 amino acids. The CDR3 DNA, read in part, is TGTGCCAGCAGTGAACAGGGGGGAGGGGGAGAGACC. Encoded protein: CASSEQGGGGET. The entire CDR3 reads CASSEQGGGGETQYF.

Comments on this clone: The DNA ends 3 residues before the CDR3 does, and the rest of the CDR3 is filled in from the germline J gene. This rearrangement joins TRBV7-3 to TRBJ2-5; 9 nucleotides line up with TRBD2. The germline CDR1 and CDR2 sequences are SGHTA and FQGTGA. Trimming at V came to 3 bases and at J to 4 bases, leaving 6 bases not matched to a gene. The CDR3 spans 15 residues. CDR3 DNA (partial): TGTGCCAGCAGCTTGGGCGGGAGGGCCAGAGAGACC. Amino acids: CASSLGGRARET. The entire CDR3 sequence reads CASSLGGRARETQYF.

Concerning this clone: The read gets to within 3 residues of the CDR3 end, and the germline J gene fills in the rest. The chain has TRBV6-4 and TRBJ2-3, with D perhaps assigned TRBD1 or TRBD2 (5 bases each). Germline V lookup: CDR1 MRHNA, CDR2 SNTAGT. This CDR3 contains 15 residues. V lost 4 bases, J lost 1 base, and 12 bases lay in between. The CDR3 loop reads CASSVTQGGTDTQYF. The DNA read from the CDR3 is TGTGCCAGCAGTGTTACCCAGGGAGGCACAGATACG.

CDR3 DNA (partial): TGCGCCAGCAGCTTGGCCCACCCAGGGCGGGATACG. It translates to CASSLAHPGRDT. The CDR3 in full is CASSLAHPGRDTQYF. The gene calls are TRBV5-1 and TRBJ2-3; TRBD1 is a possible D gene (5 bases). The read finishes 3 residues shy of the CDR3 end, and the germline J gene is used to complete it. Trimming left V 0 bases short and J 6 bases short, with 14 bases between. Germline CDR1 reads SGHRS; CDR2 reads YFSETQ. The CDR3 covers 15 residues.

The part of the CDR3 DNA that was read is TGCGCCAGCCGCGAGCGGACAGTCAATCAGCCC. It is translated as CASRERTVNQP. In full, the CDR3 reads CASRERTVNQPQHF. The rearrangement uses TRBV23-1 and TRBJ1-5; D possibly corresponds to TRBD1 (6 bases). The CDR3 end lies 3 residues beyond the end of the read and is filled in from the germline J gene. TRBV23-1 is identified as an open reading frame with a role that is uncertain. With 8 bases removed from V and 3 bases from J, the gap between germline ends came to 14 bases. This CDR3 spans 14 amino acids.

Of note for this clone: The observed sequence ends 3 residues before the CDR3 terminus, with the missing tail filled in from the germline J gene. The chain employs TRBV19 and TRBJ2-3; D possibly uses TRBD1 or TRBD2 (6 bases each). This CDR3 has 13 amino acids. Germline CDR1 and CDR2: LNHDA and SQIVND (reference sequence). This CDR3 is CASSIMGGQPQYF. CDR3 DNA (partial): TGTGCCAGTAGTATAATGGGAGGACAGCCG.

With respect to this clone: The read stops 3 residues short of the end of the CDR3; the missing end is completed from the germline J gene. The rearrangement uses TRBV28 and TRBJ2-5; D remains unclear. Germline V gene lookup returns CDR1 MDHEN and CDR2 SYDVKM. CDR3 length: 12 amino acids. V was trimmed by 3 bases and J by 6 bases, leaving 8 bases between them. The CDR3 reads CASSLGIKTQYF. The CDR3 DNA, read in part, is TGTGCCAGCAGTTTGGGCATAAAGACC.

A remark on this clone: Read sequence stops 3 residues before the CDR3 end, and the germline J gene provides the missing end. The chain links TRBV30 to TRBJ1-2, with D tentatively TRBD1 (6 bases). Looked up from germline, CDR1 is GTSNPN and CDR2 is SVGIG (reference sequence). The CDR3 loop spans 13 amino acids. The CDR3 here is CAWSVGAFGGYTF. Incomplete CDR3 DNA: TGTGCCTGGAGTGTGGGGGCCTTCGGGGGC.

This CDR3 is CASSGTGGAYNEQFF. The sequenced CDR3 bases are TGTGCCAGCAGCGGGACAGGGGGCGCCTACAATGAG. The chain uses TRBV14 and TRBJ2-1, with 12 bases identical to TRBD1. The CDR3 end lies 3 residues beyond the end of the read and is filled in from the germline J gene. Per the germline V gene, CDR1 is SGHDN and CDR2 is FVKESK. V lost 5 bases, J lost 2 bases, and 1 base stayed unmatched. The CDR3 sequence is 15 residues long.

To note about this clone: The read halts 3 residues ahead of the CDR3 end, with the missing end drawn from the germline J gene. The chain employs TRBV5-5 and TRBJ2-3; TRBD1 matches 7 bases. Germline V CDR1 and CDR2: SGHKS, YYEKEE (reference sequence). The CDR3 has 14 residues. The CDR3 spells CASSLGDSQETQYF. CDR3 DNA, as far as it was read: TGTGCCAGCAGCTTAGGGGACAGCCAAGAGACG.

The DNA read from the CDR3 is TGCAGTGTTCAAACTACAACCTACGAG. Translation gives CSVQTTTYE. The entire CDR3 reads CSVQTTTYEQYF. This chain uses TRBV20-1 with TRBJ2-7; D unresolved. The CDR3 end falls 3 residues outside the read, so it is completed with the germline J gene. Between the trimmed V and J ends, which lost 7 bases and 2 bases, there was a span of 12 bases. Germline CDR1 reads DFQATT; CDR2 reads SNEGSKA (reference sequence). This CDR3 comprises 12 residues.

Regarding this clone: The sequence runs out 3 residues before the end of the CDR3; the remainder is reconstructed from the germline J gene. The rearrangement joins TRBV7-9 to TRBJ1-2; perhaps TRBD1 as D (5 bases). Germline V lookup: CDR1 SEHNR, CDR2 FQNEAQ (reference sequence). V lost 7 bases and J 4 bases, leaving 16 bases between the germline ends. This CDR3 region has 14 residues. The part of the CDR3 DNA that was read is TGTGCCAGCACTTCGGGGGGGGGATTCTATGGC. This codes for CASTSGGGFYG. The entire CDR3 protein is CASTSGGGFYGYTF.